The clone carrying this TCR beta chain occurred once. Its antigen is not identified. The Oncomine TCR Beta short-read assay was applied to DNA of cultured CD4+ T cells. TCRdb fed the PCR reads into MiXCR, producing one record per CDR3 protein. The sample yields 15,000 to 20,000 distinct CDR3 sequences, roughly three quarters seen once. This CDR3 region has 11 residues. Trimming removed 3 bases at V and 17 bases at J, with 14 bases between. Looked up from germline, CDR1 is DFQATT and CDR2 is SNEGSKA (reference sequence). This specimen belongs to a study of vaccination and CD4 T cells after COVID-19. Study-level background: Participants were administered two doses of either the BNT162b2 or the mRNA-1273 vaccine.

Treatment indicated: roughly ten-day PBMC culture with coronavirus spike peptide pools or control peptides (ViraFEST assay). Antigen-specific T cell expansion with peptide pools preceded TCR sequencing in the ViraFEST approach. The source is a human donor who had recovered from COVID-19. Sequenced material: CD4+ T cells from blood, cultured in vitro. This rearrangement joins TRBV20-1 to TRBJ1-6; D gene unclear. The DNA for the CDR3 is TGCAGTGCTAGTGGCGACTCCTCCATCCACTTT. Translated: CSASGDSSIHF.